The 17 T cell receptor beta chains in this list originate from one sample, sequenced in a study of OX40 agonist ivuxolimab in advanced cancers. Clones were read by immunoSEQ multiplex PCR, and TCRdb kept only the in-frame ones, dropping some. The table lists tens of thousands of clones, over 75% of them singletons. Sample: CD4+ or CD8+ T cells sorted from blood, taken in a trial of the OX40 agonist ivuxolimab. Receptors originate from an adult with an advanced solid tumor such as melanoma, head and neck, liver or kidney cancer.

The sample holds a few counts of this clone. This chain uses TRBV18 with TRBJ2-2; unclear D gene. The CDR3 is 15 amino acids. Deletions cut 1 base from V and 1 base from J, with 7 bases between. Germline V lookup: CDR1 KGHSH, CDR2 LQKENI. This CDR3 reads CASSPQQMNTGELFF. As DNA, the CDR3 is TGTGCCAGCTCACCACAACAAATGAACACCGGGGAGCTGTTTTTT.

The chain is built from TRBV6-6 and TRBJ2-1, with D perhaps TRBD1 (6 bases). The CDR3 loop spans 14 amino acids. Germline V gives CDR1 MNHNY, CDR2 SVGAGI (reference sequence). V lost 5 bases and J lost 9, with 17 bases in between. CDR3 in amino acids: CASSAMGARSEQFF. The CDR3 DNA is TGTGCCAGCAGTGCGATGGGGGCGCGAAGTGAGCAGTTCTTC.

V usage is TRBV6-1 and J usage is TRBJ2-7; the match to TRBD1 covers 7 bases. The CDR3 contains 13 residues. Trimming removed 3 bases from V and 3 bases from J; junction bases left unmatched: 2. From germline, CDR1 is MNHNS and CDR2 SASEGT. The DNA for the CDR3 is TGTGCCAGCAGTGACGCAGGGGGCTACGAGCAGTACTTC. It translates to CASSDAGGYEQYF.

The chain couples TRBV9 to TRBJ1-2, with D perhaps matching TRBD1 (5 bases). Trimming removed 0 bases at V and 8 bases at J, with 14 bases between. The CDR3 length is 14 residues. Germline CDR1 reads SGDLS; CDR2 reads YYNGEE. CDR3 nucleotide sequence: TGTGCCAGCAGCGTAGCGGGAGGGGTTAACGGCTACACCTTC. It yields the protein CASSVAGGVNGYTF.

The rearrangement links TRBV5-4 to TRBJ2-2; no definite D call. The CDR3 sequence is 16 residues long. CDR1 and CDR2 (germline): SGHNT, YYREEE (reference sequence). V lost 3 bases to trimming and J lost 4 bases, with 16 bases between them. Here the CDR3 DNA reads TGTGCCAGCAGCTCCACACACCAACAGCGCACCGGGGAGCTGTTTTTT. This encodes CASSSTHQQRTGELFF.

The chain uses TRBV6-1 and TRBJ1-1; possibly TRBD1 for D (5 bases). This CDR3 has 14 residues. The germline CDR1 and CDR2 sequences are MNHNS and SASEGT. V lost 10 bases to trimming and J lost 8 bases, with 23 bases between them. CDR3 DNA: TGTGCCACCCGCTTATCGTGGGGCTCTGAGGAAGCTTTCTTT. It is translated as CATRLSWGSEEAFF.

By proportion, this clone is medium-sized. The chain carries TRBV11-2 and TRBJ1-1, with 7 bases matching TRBD1. The CDR3 is made up of 13 amino acids. Germline lookup yields CDR1 SGHAT and CDR2 FQNNGV. With V trimmed by 7 bases and J by 4 bases, 6 bases remained unmatched. This CDR3 is CASKGAMGTEAFF. In nucleotides, the CDR3 is TGTGCCAGCAAGGGGGCAATGGGCACTGAAGCTTTCTTT.

The chain uses TRBV4-1 and TRBJ1-5; unclear D gene. Between the trimmed V and J ends, which lost 0 bases and 15 bases, there was a span of 18 bases. Germline V lookup: CDR1 MGHRA, CDR2 YSYEKL. The CDR3 has 14 amino acids. This CDR3 is CASSQDTSTRVGHF. CDR3 coding DNA: TGCGCCAGCAGCCAAGATACATCCACACGGGTTGGGCATTTT.

This sequence joins TRBV7-2 and TRBJ2-5, with TRBD1 matching 8 bases. Unmatched junction bases numbered 6, after V lost 5 bases and J lost 10 bases. The CDR3 is 12 residues long. Germline loops: CDR1 SGHTA, CDR2 FQGNSA. The CDR3 region has the DNA TGTGCCAGCAGCCGGGACAGGATGAGCCAGTACTTC. Its translation is CASSRDRMSQYF.

The genes are TRBV19 and TRBJ2-1; TRBD2 matches at 12 bases. The CDR3 totals 15 residues. Trimming removed 1 base from V and 10 bases from J; junction bases left unmatched: 5. The germline V gene has CDR1 LNHDA and CDR2 SQIVND (reference sequence). Written as DNA, the CDR3 is TGTGCCAGTAGTATAGGAGGACTAGCGGGAAACGAGCAGTTCTTC. Its protein product is CASSIGGLAGNEQFF.

The rearrangement joins TRBV30 to TRBJ2-7, with TRBD2 identical over 10 bases. V lost 0 bases, J lost 7 bases, and 6 bases stayed unmatched. Germline V gives CDR1 GTSNPN, CDR2 SVGIG (reference sequence). The CDR3 has 14 amino acids. The CDR3 spells CAWSVLAGLEEQYF. CDR3 sequence (DNA): TGTGCCTGGAGTGTACTAGCGGGGCTGGAAGAGCAGTACTTC.

The CDR3 bases are TGTGCCAGCAGAGGGGGACGGGGCTCCTACGAGCAGTACTTC. It codes for CASRGGRGSYEQYF. The gene calls are TRBV6-5 and TRBJ2-5; D might be TRBD1 (6 bases). Judging by the DNA end, TRBJ2-7 fits better; the J call may be wrong. Looked up from germline, CDR1 is MNHEY and CDR2 is SVGAGI. CDR3 length: 14 amino acids.

The V and J genes are TRBV18 and TRBJ2-2; D is unresolved. CDR3 size: 13 residues. Germline values: CDR1 KGHSH, CDR2 LQKENI. V shed 8 bases and J shed 1 base, with 8 bases lying between them. In DNA form, the CDR3 reads TGTGCCAGCCAAATCGAGAACACCGGGGAGCTGTTTTTT. Translated: CASQIENTGELFF.

As to this clone: A junction boundary mismatches the germline segment, possibly from a read error. The same CDR3 also results from other DNA sequences found in this sample. The rearrangement links TRBV30 to TRBJ2-1; TRBD2 matches at 13 bases. The germline V gene encodes CDR1 GTSNPN and CDR2 SVGIG (reference sequence). The CDR3 contains 15 residues. The CDR3 coding sequence is TGCGCCTGGAGTCGAAGGACTAGCGGGAGCGATGAGCAGTTCTTC. Its protein is CAWSRRTSGSDEQFF.

The chain combines TRBV5-1 with TRBJ1-2, with D possibly being TRBD1 (6 bases). The V gene's germline CDR1 is SGHRS and CDR2 YFSETQ. Trimming left V 2 bases short and J 0 bases short, with 11 bases between. CDR3 size: 15 residues. The CDR3 loop reads CASSFTTGPNYGYTF. The CDR3 bases are TGCGCCAGCAGCTTTACGACAGGCCCTAACTATGGCTACACCTTC.

V usage is TRBV27 and J usage is TRBJ2-3; perhaps TRBD2 as D (5 bases). Between the trimmed V and J ends, which lost 3 bases and 3 bases, there was a span of 7 bases. The CDR3 contains 13 residues. CDR1 MNHEY and CDR2 SMNVEV come from the germline V gene (reference sequence). CDR3 region: CASSFGSTDTQYF. CDR3 nucleotide sequence: TGTGCCAGCAGTTTTGGGAGTACAGATACGCAGTATTTT.

There are a few counts of this clone. The CDR3: CASRATGRENTEAFF. CDR3 nucleotide sequence: TGTGCCAGCAGAGCTACAGGGAGGGAGAACACTGAAGCTTTCTTT. The chain has TRBV6-4 and TRBJ1-1; TRBD1 might be the D (6 bases). Trimming stripped 6 bases from V and 1 base from J, with 15 bases between. CDR1 is MRHNA, CDR2 SNTAGT, per germline. The CDR3 is 15 amino acids.